This T cell receptor (beta chain) came from a study of Graves' ophthalmopathy and Graves' hyperthyroidism. CDR3 length: 15 amino acids. V shed 1 base and J shed 5 bases, with 17 bases lying between them. Germline CDR1 is GTSNPN and CDR2 is SVGIG (reference sequence). RNA transcripts were the source from which TCR beta CDR3 regions were amplified. First-round RT-PCR with HTBI primers preceded a second-round multiplex PCR. TCRdb re-called the multiplex PCR reads with MiXCR, one entry per CDR3 protein. This sample yields under 350,000 distinct CDR3 sequences, of which roughly 15% are seen a single time; around an eighth belongs to the top ten. This clonotype showed up just a few times.

V usage is TRBV30 and J usage is TRBJ1-1; maybe TRBD1 (6 bases). Sequenced sample: peripheral blood. This TCR was recovered from an adult man with Graves' ophthalmopathy. For the CDR3, the DNA is TGTGCCTGGAGTGAACAGGGAAGGTGGAAGACTGAAGCTTTCTTT. Its protein is CAWSEQGRWKTEAFF.